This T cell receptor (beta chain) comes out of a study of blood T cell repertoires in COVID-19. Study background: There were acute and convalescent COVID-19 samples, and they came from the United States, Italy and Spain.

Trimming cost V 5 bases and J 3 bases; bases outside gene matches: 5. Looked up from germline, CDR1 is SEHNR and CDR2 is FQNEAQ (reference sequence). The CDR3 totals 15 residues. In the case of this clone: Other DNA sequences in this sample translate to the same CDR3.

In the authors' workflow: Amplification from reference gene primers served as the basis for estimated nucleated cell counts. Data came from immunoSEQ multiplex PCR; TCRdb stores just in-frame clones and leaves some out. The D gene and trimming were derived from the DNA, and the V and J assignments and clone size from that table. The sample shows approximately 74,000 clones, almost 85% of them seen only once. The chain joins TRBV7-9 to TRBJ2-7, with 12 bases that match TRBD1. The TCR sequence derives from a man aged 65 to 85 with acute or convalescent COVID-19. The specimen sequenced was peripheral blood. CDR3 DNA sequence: TGTGCCAGCAGCCGCGGGGACAGGGGGCTCTACGAGCAGTACTTC. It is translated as CASSRGDRGLYEQYF.